One sample yielded the 9 T cell receptor beta chains listed below, sequenced in a study of blood T cell repertoires in COVID-19. Repertoires were generated with immunoSEQ multiplex PCR, while TCRdb's copy carries only in-frame clones and drops some. The profile shows fewer than 300,000 clones, 90% to 95% of them singletons. Sequenced material: peripheral blood. These receptors came from a woman aged 30 to 39 with COVID-19, enrolled during active disease.

This clone was counted a single time. V gene TRBV24-1 combines with J gene TRBJ1-1; D ambiguous. V shed 7 bases and J shed 4 bases, with 6 bases lying between them. Per the germline V gene, CDR1 is KGHDR and CDR2 is SFDVKD. The CDR3 runs to 11 residues. The CDR3: CATSSPTEAFF. CDR3 DNA sequence: TGTGCCACCAGCAGTCCCACTGAAGCTTTCTTT.

The chain carries TRBV6-5 and TRBJ2-1; TRBD1 aligns across 8 bases. The CDR3 totals 15 residues. Germline V gives CDR1 MNHEY, CDR2 SVGAGI. V shed 5 bases, J shed 7 bases, and the junction held 10 bases outside the gene matches. CDR3 sequence: CASSHRDRPINEQFF. The CDR3 DNA is TGTGCCAGCAGTCACCGGGACAGGCCGATTAATGAGCAGTTCTTC.

The chain carries TRBV10-3 and TRBJ2-5; 12 bases agree with TRBD2. J was trimmed by 5 bases and V by 5 bases; bases with no gene match: 6. CDR3 length: 15 residues. Germline V lookup: CDR1 ENHRY, CDR2 SYGVKD. For the CDR3, the DNA is TGTGCCATCAGTTCTAGCGGGAGGGCCGGGGAGACCCAGTACTTC. It is translated as CAISSSGRAGETQYF.

For this clone: This specimen includes other DNA sequences encoding the same CDR3. The V call is TRBV28, the J call TRBJ2-7; D call uncertain. V shed 3 bases and J shed 1 base, with 4 bases lying between them. The CDR3 runs to 12 residues. Germline V gene data show CDR1 as MDHEN and CDR2 as SYDVKM. CDR3 DNA: TGTGCCAGCAGTTTTAGTTCCTACGAGCAGTACTTC. It yields the protein CASSFSSYEQYF.

The chain links TRBV19 to TRBJ2-1; D is unresolved. Germline values: CDR1 LNHDA, CDR2 SQIVND (reference sequence). The CDR3 is 11 amino acids. V was shortened by 5 bases and J by 8 bases, with 7 bases between the two germline ends. In DNA form, the CDR3 reads TGTGCCAGTAGTTCCCGCGATGAGCAGTTCTTC. It codes for CASSSRDEQFF.

The gene calls are TRBV7-9 and TRBJ1-2, with D maybe TRBD1 (5 bases). CDR1 and CDR2 (germline): SEHNR, FQNEAQ (reference sequence). CDR3 length: 13 residues. The ends were cut back, 3 bases at V and 1 base at J, with 6 bases in the middle. The CDR3 DNA is TGTGCCAGCAGCTTGCAGGGTAACTATGGCTACACCTTC. Translated, it gives CASSLQGNYGYTF.

The DNA for the CDR3 is TGTGCCAGCAGCTTCGGAGGAACAGATACGCAGTATTTT. This sequence encodes CASSFGGTDTQYF. J is TRBJ2-3 and V is TRBV11-2; possible D gene TRBD2, 5 bases. The germline V and J ends were trimmed by 3 bases and 3 bases, with 7 bases remaining between them. The CDR3 loop spans 13 amino acids. Germline CDR1 is SGHAT and CDR2 is FQNNGV.

The V call is TRBV6-5, the J call TRBJ2-1; 9 positions match TRBD2. The length of the CDR3 is 16 residues. V shed 4 bases, J shed 5 bases, and the junction held 9 bases outside the gene matches. The germline V gene encodes CDR1 MNHEY and CDR2 SVGAGI. The CDR3, as DNA: TGTGCCAGCAGTTCCGTCGGACTAGCGCTTAACAATGAGCAGTTCTTC. Its protein product is CASSSVGLALNNEQFF.

This chain connects TRBV5-1 to TRBJ2-2, with a tentative D call TRBD2 (7 bases). This CDR3 is 13 amino acids long. Germline V lookup: CDR1 SGHRS, CDR2 YFSETQ. The V end lost 6 bases, the J end lost 6 bases, and 12 bases lay between the germline ends. CDR3 coding DNA: TGCGCCAGCAAAATAGGGGGGGCCGGGGAGCTGTTTTTT. Translating it yields CASKIGGAGELFF.